This T cell receptor beta chain stems from a study of shared clonotypes between healthy human individuals. The CDR3 loop spans 16 amino acids. Deletions cut 3 bases from V and 3 bases from J, with 16 bases between. Germline loops: CDR1 MRHNA, CDR2 SNTAGT. With regard to this clone: Its antigen is as yet unknown.

Study-level results: All-four-donor shared clonotypes had higher generation probabilities than non-shared clonotypes did.

Profiling relied on immunoSEQ multiplex PCR, and the TCRdb table lists in-frame clones only, not all of them. The sample shows millions of clones, just over 90% of them seen only once. The V gene is TRBV6-4, the J gene TRBJ2-3; D might be TRBD1 or TRBD2, each matching 5 bases. The sequence was collected from a man in his late teens or twenties in good health. The material sequenced was naive CD4+ T cells sorted from blood. Stated subset: CD45RA+ positively selected. This CDR3 is CASSEGPHGGTDTQYF. CDR3 nucleotide sequence: TGTGCCAGCAGTGAGGGGCCCCATGGGGGAACAGATACGCAGTATTTT.